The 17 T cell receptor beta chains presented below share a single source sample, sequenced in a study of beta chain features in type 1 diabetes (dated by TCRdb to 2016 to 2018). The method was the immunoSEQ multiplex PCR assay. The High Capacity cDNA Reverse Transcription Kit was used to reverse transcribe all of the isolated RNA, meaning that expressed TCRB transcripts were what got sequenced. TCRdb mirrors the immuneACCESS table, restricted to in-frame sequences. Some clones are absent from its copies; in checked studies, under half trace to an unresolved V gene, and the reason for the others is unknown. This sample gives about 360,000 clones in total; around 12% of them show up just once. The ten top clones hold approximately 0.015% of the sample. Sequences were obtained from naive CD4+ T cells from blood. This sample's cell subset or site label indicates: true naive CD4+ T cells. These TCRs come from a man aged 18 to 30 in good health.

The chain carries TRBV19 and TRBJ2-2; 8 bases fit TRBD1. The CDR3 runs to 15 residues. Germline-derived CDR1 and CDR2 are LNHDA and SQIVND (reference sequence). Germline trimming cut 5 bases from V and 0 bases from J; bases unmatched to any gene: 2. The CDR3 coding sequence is TGTGCCAGTAGTTCGGGACAGGCGAACACCGGGGAGCTGTTTTTT. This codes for CASSSGQANTGELFF.

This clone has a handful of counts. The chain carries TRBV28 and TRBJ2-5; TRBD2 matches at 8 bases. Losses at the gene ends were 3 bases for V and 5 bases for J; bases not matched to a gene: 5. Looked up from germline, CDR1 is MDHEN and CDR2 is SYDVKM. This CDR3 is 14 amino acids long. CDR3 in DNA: TGTGCCAGCAGTTTCGGGGGGGCAAGGGAGACCCAGTACTTC. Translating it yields CASSFGGARETQYF.

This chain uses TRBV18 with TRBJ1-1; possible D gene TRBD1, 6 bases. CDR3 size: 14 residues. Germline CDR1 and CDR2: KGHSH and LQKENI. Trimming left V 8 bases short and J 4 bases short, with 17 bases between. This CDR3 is CASHPLAGATEAFF. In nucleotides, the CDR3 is TGTGCCAGCCATCCGTTGGCGGGGGCCACTGAAGCTTTCTTT.

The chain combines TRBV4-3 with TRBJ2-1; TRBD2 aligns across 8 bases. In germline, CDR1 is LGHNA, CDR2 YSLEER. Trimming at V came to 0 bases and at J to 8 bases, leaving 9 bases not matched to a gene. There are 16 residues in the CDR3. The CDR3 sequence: CASSQESGGASDEQFF. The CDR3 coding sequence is TGCGCCAGCAGCCAAGAGTCGGGGGGGGCAAGCGATGAGCAGTTCTTC.

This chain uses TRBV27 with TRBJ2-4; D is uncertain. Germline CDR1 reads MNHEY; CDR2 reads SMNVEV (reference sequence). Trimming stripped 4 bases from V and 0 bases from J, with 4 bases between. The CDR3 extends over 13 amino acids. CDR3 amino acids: CASSSLAKNIQYF. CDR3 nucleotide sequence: TGTGCCAGCAGTTCACTAGCCAAAAACATTCAGTACTTC.

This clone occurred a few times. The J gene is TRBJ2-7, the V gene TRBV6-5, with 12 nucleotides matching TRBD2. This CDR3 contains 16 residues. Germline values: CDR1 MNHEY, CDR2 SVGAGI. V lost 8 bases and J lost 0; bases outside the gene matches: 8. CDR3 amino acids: CASCSGLAGISYEQYF. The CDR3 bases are TGTGCCAGCTGTTCCGGACTAGCGGGAATCTCCTACGAGCAGTACTTC.

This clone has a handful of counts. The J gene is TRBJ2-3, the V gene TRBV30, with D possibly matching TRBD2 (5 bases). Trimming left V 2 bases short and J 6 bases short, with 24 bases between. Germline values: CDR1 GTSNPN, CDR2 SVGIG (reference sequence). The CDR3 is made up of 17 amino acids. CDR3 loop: CAWSLGVSRAGVDTQYF. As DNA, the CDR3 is TGTGCCTGGAGTTTGGGCGTCAGCCGGGCCGGGGTGGATACGCAGTATTTT.

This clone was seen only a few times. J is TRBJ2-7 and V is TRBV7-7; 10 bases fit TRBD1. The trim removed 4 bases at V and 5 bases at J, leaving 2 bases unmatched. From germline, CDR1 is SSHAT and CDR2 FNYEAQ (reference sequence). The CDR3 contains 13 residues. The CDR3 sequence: CASSSGQGNEQYF. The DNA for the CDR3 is TGTGCCAGCAGCTCGGGACAGGGGAACGAGCAGTACTTC.

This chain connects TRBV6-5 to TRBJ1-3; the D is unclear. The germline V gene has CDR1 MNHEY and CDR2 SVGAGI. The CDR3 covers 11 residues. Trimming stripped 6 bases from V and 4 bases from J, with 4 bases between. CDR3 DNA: TGTGCCAGCAGGCGGGGAAACACCATATATTTT. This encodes CASRRGNTIYF.

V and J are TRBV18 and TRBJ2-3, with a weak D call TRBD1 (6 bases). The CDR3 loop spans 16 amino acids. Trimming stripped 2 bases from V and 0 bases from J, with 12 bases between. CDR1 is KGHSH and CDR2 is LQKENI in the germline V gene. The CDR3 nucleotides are TGTGCCAGCTCACCAACGGGACAACCTAGCACAGATACGCAGTATTTT. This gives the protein CASSPTGQPSTDTQYF.

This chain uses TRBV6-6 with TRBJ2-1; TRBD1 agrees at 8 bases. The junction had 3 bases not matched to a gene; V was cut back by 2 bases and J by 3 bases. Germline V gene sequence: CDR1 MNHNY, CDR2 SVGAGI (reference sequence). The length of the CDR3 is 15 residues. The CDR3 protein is CASSYRGQDYNEQFF. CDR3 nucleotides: TGTGCCAGCAGTTACCGGGGACAGGACTACAATGAGCAGTTCTTC.

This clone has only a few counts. Here the CDR3 reads CASSFWSSGSGEQYF. The CDR3 DNA reads TGTGCCAGCAGTTTTTGGTCTAGCGGGAGTGGAGAGCAGTACTTC. This chain connects TRBV27 to TRBJ2-5; 10 nucleotides match TRBD2. V shed 3 bases and J 11 bases; nucleotides not matched to a gene: 12. The CDR3 length is 15 residues. CDR1 and CDR2 from the germline V gene are MNHEY and SMNVEV (reference sequence).

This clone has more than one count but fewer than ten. The DNA of the CDR3 is TGTGCCAGCAGTTCCCAACAGGGCTCAGATACGCAGTATTTT. It translates to CASSSQQGSDTQYF. The chain combines TRBV6-5 with TRBJ2-3, with D maybe TRBD1 (6 bases). Germline CDR1 is MNHEY and CDR2 is SVGAGI. There are 14 residues in the CDR3. The V end lost 4 bases, the J end lost 4 bases, and 12 bases lay between the germline ends.

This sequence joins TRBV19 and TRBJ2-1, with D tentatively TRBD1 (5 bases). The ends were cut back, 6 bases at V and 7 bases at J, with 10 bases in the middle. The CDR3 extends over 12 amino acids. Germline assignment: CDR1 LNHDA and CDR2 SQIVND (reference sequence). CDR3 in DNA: TGTGCCAGTAGGCAGGGTAGGAATGAGCAGTTCTTC. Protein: CASRQGRNEQFF. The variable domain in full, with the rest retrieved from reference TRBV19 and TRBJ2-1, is DGGITQSPKYLFRKEGQNVTLSCEQNLNHDAMYWYRQDPGQGLRLIYYSQIVNDFQKGDIAEGYSVSREKKESFPLTVTSAQKNPTAFYLCASRQGRNEQFFGPGTRLTVL.

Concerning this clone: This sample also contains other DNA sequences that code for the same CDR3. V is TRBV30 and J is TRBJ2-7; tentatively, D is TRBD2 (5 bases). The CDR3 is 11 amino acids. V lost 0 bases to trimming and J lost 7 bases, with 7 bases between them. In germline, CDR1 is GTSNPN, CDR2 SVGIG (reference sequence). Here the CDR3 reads CAWSVLGEQYF. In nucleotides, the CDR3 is TGTGCCTGGAGTGTACTAGGGGAGCAGTACTTC.

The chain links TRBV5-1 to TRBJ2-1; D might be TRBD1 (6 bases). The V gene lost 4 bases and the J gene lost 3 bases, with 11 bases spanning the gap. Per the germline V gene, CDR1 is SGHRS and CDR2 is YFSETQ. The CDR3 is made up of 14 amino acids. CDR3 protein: CASSERTVYNEQFF. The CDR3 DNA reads TGCGCCAGCAGCGAAAGGACAGTCTACAATGAGCAGTTCTTC.

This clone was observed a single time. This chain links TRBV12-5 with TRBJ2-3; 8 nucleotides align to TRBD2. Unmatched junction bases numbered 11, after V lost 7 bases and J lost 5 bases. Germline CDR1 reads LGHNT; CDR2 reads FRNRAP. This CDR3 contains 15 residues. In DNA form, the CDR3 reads TGTGCTAGTGCCCCCTCCGGGGGGGTCTTAGATACGCAGTATTTT. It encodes CASAPSGGVLDTQYF.